This T cell receptor (beta chain) was observed in a study of T cell repertoires in cytomegalovirus infection. Study as a whole: A matching HLA type, together with CMV infection, was signaled by public TCR beta signatures. Overall study results and limits: Pooled public TCR beta family frequency picked out CMV carriers with the relevant HLA.

This clonotype was seen at least ten times. Its antigen is not known. TCRdb reprocessed the reads via MiXCR and lists one record per CDR3 protein. The sample has hundreds of thousands of distinct CDR3 sequences, around a sixth seen once. After removal of 4 bases from V and 0 bases from J, the junction contained 8 bases not matched to a gene. From germline, CDR1 is SGHNT and CDR2 YENEEA. This CDR3 has 18 residues. The sequence derives from a human donor in good health (CMV status not recorded). Some clones in this sample may be carry-over from other donors' samples. This chain joins TRBV11-3 and TRBJ2-2, with TRBD2 matching over 10 bases. Sample: PBMCs. CDR3: CASSYLAGDTANTGELFF. CDR3 nucleotides: TGTGCCAGCAGCTATCTAGCGGGGGATACCGCGAACACCGGGGAGCTGTTTTTT.